These T cell receptor beta chains were read from a single sample in a study of CD8+ T cells in alopecia areata. Assay used: immunoSEQ multiplex PCR; TCRdb lists only in-frame clones, some missing. The table records roughly 100,000 clones, just over 85% of them present only once. This material consisted of CD8+ T cells sorted from blood, taken at approximately week 34, from a patient treated with tofacitinib. These TCRs come from a human donor with alopecia areata. Both conserved end residues are part of each CDR3. D genes are given only for firm matches. Only some rows state a clone size, as once, few, many or a class for expanded clones.

>NA|TRBV11-2|NA|TRBJ2-1
CASRPSGQNNEQFF
TGTGCCAGCAGGCCCTCGGGGCAAAACAATGAGCAGTTCTTC
>NA|TRBV29-1|NA|TRBJ1-2
CSVEDVDLNYGYTF
TGCAGCGTTGAAGACGTGGACCTTAACTATGGCTACACCTTC
>NA|TRBV29-1|NA|TRBJ2-6
CSVPGQRSGANVLTF
TGCAGCGTTCCGGGCCAAAGGTCTGGGGCCAACGTCCTGACTTTC
>few|TRBV6-6|TRBD1|TRBJ1-2
CASSGDSYGYTF
TGTGCCAGCAGCGGGGACAGCTATGGCTACACCTTC
>NA|TRBV10-3|NA|TRBJ2-1
CAISEGKEEQFF
TGTGCCATCAGTGAGGGGAAGGAGGAGCAGTTCTTC
>NA|TRBV29-1|TRBD1|TRBJ1-1
CSVEDLSDRSGAFF
TGCAGCGTTGAAGATCTTTCGGACAGGTCCGGAGCTTTCTTT
>NA|TRBV27|NA|TRBJ2-2
CASSLRGGAGELFF
TGTGCCAGCAGTCTACGAGGCGGTGCCGGGGAGCTGTTTTTT
>NA|TRBV27|NA|TRBJ1-5
CASSPGGSNQPQHF
TGTGCCAGCAGTCCGGGGGGTAGCAATCAGCCCCAGCATTTT
>NA|TRBV27|NA|TRBJ2-5
CASSSLGSLGETQYF
TGTGCCAGCAGTTCCCTAGGCAGTCTGGGGGAGACCCAGTACTTC
>NA|TRBV2|NA|TRBJ2-1
CASSEAPSTYNEQFF
TGTGCCAGCAGTGAAGCCCCTAGCACCTACAATGAGCAGTTCTTC
>NA|TRBV7-9|NA|TRBJ2-7
CASSLWNGNSYEQYF
TGTGCCAGCAGCTTATGGAACGGGAACTCCTACGAGCAGTACTTC
>once|TRBV4-1|NA|TRBJ2-7
CASSQVVGVYEQYF
TGCGCCAGCAGCCAGGTAGTAGGAGTCTACGAGCAGTACTTC
>NA|TRBV29-1|NA|TRBJ2-7
CSVEVGSYEQYF
TGCAGCGTTGAGGTCGGCTCCTACGAGCAGTACTTC
>NA|TRBV5-4|NA|TRBJ2-3
CASSLSGLSTDTQYF
TGTGCCAGCAGCCTAAGCGGACTCAGCACAGATACGCAGTATTTT
>NA|TRBV4-1|NA|TRBJ1-2
CASSQVQGFYGYTF
TGCGCCAGCAGCCAAGTCCAGGGTTTCTATGGCTACACCTTC
>NA|TRBV7-9|TRBD1|TRBJ2-1
CASSLQGANNNNEQFF
TGTGCCAGCAGCTTACAGGGGGCGAATAACAACAATGAGCAGTTCTTC
>NA|TRBV7-8|NA|TRBJ2-3
CASSPRPLSTDTQYF
TGTGCCAGCAGCCCACGCCCTCTGAGCACAGATACGCAGTATTTT
>NA|TRBV4-1|NA|TRBJ1-5
CASSQDPAASNQPQHF
TGCGCCAGCAGCCAAGATCCGGCAGCGAGCAATCAGCCCCAGCATTTT
>NA|TRBV4-1|NA|TRBJ2-1
CASSQDLPGNEQFF
TGCGCCAGCAGCCAAGATTTACCGGGCAATGAGCAGTTCTTC
>NA|TRBV5-6|TRBD2|TRBJ2-7
CASSRGTSGIDEQYF
TGTGCCAGCAGCCGAGGGACTAGCGGGATCGACGAGCAGTACTTC
>once|TRBV27|TRBD2|TRBJ2-7
CASSLFTSGPYEQYF
TGTGCCAGCAGTTTATTTACTAGCGGCCCCTACGAGCAGTACTTC
>NA|TRBV7-9|TRBD1|TRBJ1-1
CASSSTGGESEAFF
TGTGCCAGCAGCTCGACAGGGGGTGAGTCTGAAGCTTTCTTT
>NA|TRBV29-1|TRBD1|TRBJ2-7
CSVADRGEYEQYF
TGCAGCGTCGCCGACAGGGGAGAGTACGAGCAGTACTTC
>NA|TRBV6-6|NA|TRBJ2-7
CASSFDTAPLNYEQYF
TGTGCCAGCAGTTTCGACACTGCGCCGCTTAACTACGAGCAGTACTTC
>NA|TRBV27|TRBD1|TRBJ2-1
CASSDGTGAPVFSYNEQFF
TGTGCCAGCAGTGACGGGACAGGGGCCCCTGTTTTTTCCTACAATGAGCAGTTCTTC
>NA|TRBV6-5|TRBD1|TRBJ2-7
CASSYGQGAYEQYF
TGTGCCAGCAGTTACGGGCAGGGGGCCTACGAGCAGTACTTC
>NA|TRBV5-4|NA|TRBJ2-1
CASSLTASSYNEQFF
TGTGCCAGCAGCCTTACAGCCAGCTCCTACAATGAGCAGTTCTTC
>NA|TRBV13|TRBD2|TRBJ2-5
CASRIAGGPWEQYF
TGTGCCAGCAGAATAGCGGGAGGGCCTTGGGAGCAGTACTTC
>NA|TRBV4-1|NA|TRBJ2-1
CASSPPAGHNEQFF
TGCGCCAGCAGCCCCCCGGCAGGCCACAATGAGCAGTTCTTC
>NA|TRBV5-4|TRBD2|TRBJ2-5
CASTVGLAGGETQYF
TGTGCCAGCACCGTCGGACTAGCGGGCGGGGAGACCCAGTACTTC
>NA|TRBV7-7|TRBD1|TRBJ2-5
CASSSGQGIGETQYF
TGTGCTAGCAGCTCCGGACAGGGGATAGGGGAGACCCAGTACTTC
>NA|TRBV7-9|TRBD2|TRBJ2-3
CASSPDPGLVPDTQYF
TGTGCCAGCAGCCCCGACCCAGGACTAGTCCCAGATACGCAGTATTTT
>once|TRBV27|TRBD1|TRBJ2-5
CASSGGTGQDQETQYF
TGTGCCAGCAGTGGGGGGACAGGGCAGGACCAAGAGACCCAGTACTTC
>NA|TRBV5-1|TRBD1|TRBJ1-2
CASTPWGTGNLYGYTF
TGCGCCAGCACCCCGTGGGGGACAGGGAACCTCTATGGCTACACCTTC
>NA|TRBV11-2|TRBD2|TRBJ2-7
CASSARTSGVYEQYF
TGTGCCAGCAGCGCACGGACTAGCGGGGTATACGAGCAGTACTTC
>NA|TRBV2|NA|TRBJ2-1
CASSETGLWATRNEQFF
TGTGCCAGCAGTGAGACAGGTTTGTGGGCTACTCGAAATGAGCAGTTCTTC